The present T cell receptor beta chain was sequenced within a study of T cells in Graves' hyperthyroidism and ophthalmopathy (dated by TCRdb to about 2019). Background on the whole study: Peripheral blood was collected at initial diagnosis, before any treatment. In several Graves' hyperthyroidism patients, the study also compared T-cell repertoires from thyroid tissue with T-cell repertoires from blood. A discovery cohort of about a hundred patients, 43 with Graves' ophthalmopathy and about 60 with stable Graves' hyperthyroidism, was used to find distinguishing TCR V-J signatures. According to the paper, TCR Vbeta CDR3 sequencing was carried out on 135 peripheral blood samples, which came from some 41 ophthalmopathy, some 73 hyperthyroidism and about 17 progressor patients. For training and testing, the 100 or so patients in the discovery cohort were randomly divided in a 7:3 ratio. Whether ophthalmopathy could be predicted prospectively was tested in an independent validation cohort made up of about 18 hyperthyroidism patients plus 17 patients who later progressed to ophthalmopathy. Following sampling, methimazole starting at 30 mg daily was given to hyperthyroidism patients, and high-dose intravenous methylprednisolone was given to ophthalmopathy patients. Overall study results and their limits: In cross-validation, a model built on a 13 V-J signature told ophthalmopathy apart from stable hyperthyroidism with about 90% sensitivity and about 81% specificity, and in testing the same model reached 80%/75%. In validation, the model predicted progression to ophthalmopathy a median of about 5.9 months before onset, with roughly 71% sensitivity and about 72% specificity. No statistical method was used to set the sample size in advance, and investigators knew the group allocation. Most expanded thyroid clonotypes (frequency above 0.001) were also found in blood, which suggests that blood repertoires may mirror thyroid immune responses.

Ophthalmopathy patients had moderately to severely active disease, with a Clinical Activity Score of 3 or more, a NOSPECS grade of 4 or more, and a disease duration of less than 3 months. Exclusion was applied to patients with uncontrolled infections, other autoimmune diseases, pregnancy or lactation. Diagnoses were established on the basis of clinical symptoms, serum thyroxine and TRAb, thyroid ultrasound, and orbital computed tomography. PBMCs were separated from 10 ml of fresh peripheral blood using Ficoll-Paque density gradient centrifugation. Total RNA was extracted with Trizol reagent, and quality was checked on an Agilent 2100 Bioanalyzer. Comments on this clonotype: The antigen this receptor binds is unknown. Base qualities were left out, and no much larger clone turns up one base away.

The CDR3 numbers 16 residues from cysteine through phenylalanine. The read is trimmed to its CDR3 DNA, 48 bases read in frame from base 1. CDR1 and CDR2, looked up from the germline V gene (reference sequence), are SEHNR and FQNEAQ. Trimming takes 5 bases from V and 4 bases from J, and the germline ends sit 20 bases apart. TCR beta CDR3 regions were amplified from RNA transcripts. A first-round RT-PCR of the TCR CDR3 used the HTBI primer set with the Qiagen OneStep RT-PCR kit. A second multiplex PCR round built the libraries, followed by size selection and purification. The libraries were sequenced on an Illumina HiSeq2000 using paired-end 100 bp reads. The authors' pipeline ran thus. SOAPnuke was used to process the raw data, removing reads that contained adapters or uncalled bases, had a mean Phred below 15, or lacked an exact match to the constant primer or identifier. COPE v1.2.5 was used to merge the high-quality paired reads, and each unique nucleotide sequence was defined as a clonotype. MiTCR v1.1 was used to align clonotypes to the IMGT TRBV, TRBD and TRBJ reference segments. Only V-J combinations with frequency above 0.0001, covering about 99% of repertoires, were analysed. The TCS score was defined as the ratio of F50 (clonal expansion) to E x V (chaos), calculated using BLOSUM62-based TCRdist between CDR3 peptides within each V-J. Welch's t-statistics and random forest reduced 450 to 600 V-J features to 13, which were used in a naive Bayes classifier (R e1071). TCRdb reanalyzed the raw reads on its own, using fastp at Q25 for trimming and MiXCR for clone calling, and kept in-frame beta chains. Entries that share a CDR3 protein sequence are merged under the most common genes and DNA. The V and J calls here are based on TCRdb, not the publication. The sample contains about 640,000 distinct CDR3 sequences, less than 25% of them found a single time. About 34% of the sample is held by the ten biggest clonotypes.

The rearranged chain carries TRBV7-9 and TRBJ2-5; the D gene could be either TRBD1 or TRBD2, each agreeing at 5 bases. This clonotype originated in a man under 40 with Graves' ophthalmopathy. The material sequenced was blood. Here the CDR3 is given as CASSPDHSARGETQYF. The nucleotides are TGTGCCAGCAGCCCGGATCATAGCGCGAGGGGAGAGACCCAGTACTTC. When the CDR3 is completed using the reference TRBV7-9 and TRBJ2-5 genes on either side, the full variable domain is DTGVSQNPRHKITKRGQNVTFRCDPISEHNRLYWYRQTLGQGPEFLTYFQNEAQLEKSRLLSDRFSAERPKGSFSTLEIQRTEQGDSAMYLCASSPDHSARGETQYFGPGTRLLVL.